The clone carrying this T cell receptor beta chain was counted only a few times. The data originate from a study of blood T cell repertoires in COVID-19. Whole-study context: T cells, B-cell-depleted T cells, or PBMCs supplied cDNA or gDNA.

The CDR3 loop spans 15 amino acids. CDR1 and CDR2 from the germline V gene are SGHDT and YYEEEE. The trim removed 0 bases at V and 5 bases at J, leaving 6 bases unmatched. The data were produced by immunoSEQ multiplex PCR, yet TCRdb's version contains in-frame clones alone and is incomplete. The repertoire holds 70,000 to 90,000 clones, more than 75% seen once, with around 7.3% in the top ten. Sequencing was performed on peripheral blood. The origin of this receptor is a man in his forties or fifties with active COVID-19. The rearrangement links TRBV5-6 to TRBJ2-5; TRBD1 agrees at 8 bases. The CDR3 bases are TGTGCCAGCAGCTTGGTACAGGGGGGCTATGAGACCCAGTACTTC. Protein product: CASSLVQGGYETQYF.